Each of the 29 T cell receptor beta chains below was sequenced from the same sample in a study of OX40 agonist ivuxolimab in advanced cancers. Sequencing used immunoSEQ multiplex PCR; TCRdb keeps in-frame clones, though not all of them. The sample lists 39,000 or so clones; 80% to 90% were seen once. The sample was CD4+ or CD8+ T cells sorted from blood, taken in a trial of the OX40 agonist ivuxolimab. The receptors stem from an adult with an advanced solid tumor such as melanoma, head and neck, liver or kidney cancer.

The CDR3 spells CASSQDGGGLVEQFF. The CDR3 DNA sequence: TGCGCCAGCAGCCAAGACGGGGGGGGGCTAGTTGAGCAGTTCTTC. The chain is built from TRBV4-3 and TRBJ2-1; 8 bases are a match to TRBD2. Trimming cost V 0 bases and J 9 bases; bases outside gene matches: 7. The V gene's germline CDR1 is LGHNA and CDR2 YSLEER. The CDR3 length is 15 residues.

The chain couples TRBV28 to TRBJ1-1; D perhaps matches TRBD1 (5 bases). The CDR3 runs to 12 residues. V was pared by 3 bases and J by 8 bases, with 10 bases between. CDR1 is MDHEN, CDR2 SYDVKM, per germline. CDR3 in DNA: TGTGCCAGCAGTTTGCTGACAGCAGAAGCTTTCTTT. Protein product: CASSLLTAEAFF.

This clone showed up just once. This rearrangement joins TRBV6-6 to TRBJ1-4; 7 bases fit TRBD1. V gave up 4 bases and J gave up 3 bases; unmatched junction bases: 2. In germline, CDR1 is MNHNY, CDR2 SVGAGI (reference sequence). This CDR3 comprises 14 residues. DNA of the CDR3: TGTGCCAGCAGTTTCCAGGGGGCTAATGAAAAACTGTTTTTT. Its translation: CASSFQGANEKLFF.

The chain couples TRBV10-3 to TRBJ1-6, with D unclear. From germline, CDR1 is ENHRY and CDR2 SYGVKD. The V gene lost 4 bases and the J gene lost 8 bases, with 12 bases spanning the gap. The CDR3 loop spans 14 amino acids. CDR3 coding DNA: TGTGCCATCAGTGTTACTGATCGGGATTCACCCCTCCACTTT. Translated, it gives CAISVTDRDSPLHF.

This sequence joins TRBV27 and TRBJ1-1; possibly TRBD1 for D (5 bases). Germline V lookup: CDR1 MNHEY, CDR2 SMNVEV (reference sequence). This CDR3 has 20 amino acids. The V end was cut by 2 bases, the J end by 2 bases, with 27 bases between. The CDR3: CASSLRLRGGGGIGNTEAFF. The CDR3 nucleotides are TGTGCCAGCAGTTTAAGGCTAAGGGGTGGGGGGGGAATAGGTAACACTGAAGCTTTCTTT.

V usage is TRBV5-4 and J usage is TRBJ1-1; TRBD1 matches at 9 bases. Per the germline V gene, CDR1 is SGHNT and CDR2 is YYREEE (reference sequence). V lost 3 bases to trimming and J lost 1 base; unmatched junction nucleotides: 4. The CDR3 runs 15 residues. DNA of the CDR3: TGTGCCAGCAGCTCCCCGGGACAGGGGAACACTGAAGCTTTCTTT. Translated, it gives CASSSPGQGNTEAFF.

CDR3 protein: CASSLRGRGTQYF. Here the CDR3 DNA reads TGTGCCAGCAGCCTCCGGGGCCGCGGGACCCAGTACTTC. This chain uses TRBV11-3 with TRBJ2-5, with D perhaps given as TRBD1 or TRBD2 (5 bases each). The CDR3 loop spans 13 amino acids. Trimming removed 5 bases at V and 7 bases at J, with 14 bases between. Germline V lookup: CDR1 SGHNT, CDR2 YENEEA.

The chain employs TRBV4-3 and TRBJ1-2, with unresolved D. There are 15 residues in the CDR3. Trimming removed 0 bases at V and 4 bases at J, with 12 bases between. The germline V gene has CDR1 LGHNA and CDR2 YSLEER. The CDR3 nucleotides read TGCGCCAGCAGCCAAGATATAGGGTCTGGCTATGGCTACACCTTC. Protein product: CASSQDIGSGYGYTF.

This sequence joins TRBV6-4 and TRBJ1-6; no clear D gene. The CDR3 is made up of 13 amino acids. Germline loops: CDR1 MRHNA, CDR2 SNTAGT. V was shortened by 2 bases and J by 7 bases, with 6 bases between the two germline ends. The CDR3 DNA sequence: TGTGCCAGCAGTGACAGGGCGAATTCACCCCTCCACTTT. Translating gives CASSDRANSPLHF.

This chain joins TRBV25-1 and TRBJ2-2; TRBD1 is a possible D gene (6 bases). This CDR3 spans 15 amino acids. V lost 4 bases to trimming and J lost 4 bases, with 13 bases between them. From germline, CDR1 is MGHDK and CDR2 SYGVNS. The CDR3 loop is CASSAGTPGTGELFF. The CDR3 region has the DNA TGTGCCAGCAGTGCGGGGACACCGGGCACCGGGGAGCTGTTTTTT.

The J gene is TRBJ1-5, the V gene TRBV6-5; D is unclear. With 6 bases removed from V and 5 bases from J, the gap between germline ends came to 17 bases. This CDR3 comprises 15 residues. CDR1 is MNHEY and CDR2 is SVGAGI in the germline V gene. The DNA of the CDR3 is TGTGCCAGCAGACCTACTGGGAGGATTTATCAGCCCCAGCATTTT. Its protein is CASRPTGRIYQPQHF.

The chain combines TRBV7-3 with TRBJ2-7; perhaps D is TRBD1 or TRBD2 (5 bases each). There are 15 residues in the CDR3. V lost 5 bases and J lost 7, with 21 bases in between. Germline V gene sequence: CDR1 SGHTA, CDR2 FQGTGA. In DNA, the CDR3 is TGTGCCAGCAGCCCAGGGTGGGCCATCTCGGGGGAGCAGTACTTC. Its protein product is CASSPGWAISGEQYF.

The V and J genes are TRBV7-9 and TRBJ2-2, with D tentatively TRBD1 (5 bases). There are 16 residues in the CDR3. CDR1 and CDR2 from the germline V gene are SEHNR and FQNEAQ (reference sequence). The V end lost 5 bases, the J end lost 7 bases, and 20 bases lay between the germline ends. The CDR3 spells CASSPGQRVSLGELFF. In DNA form, the CDR3 reads TGTGCCAGCAGCCCAGGACAAAGGGTCAGCCTCGGGGAGCTGTTTTTT.

This clone was seen a single time. The rearrangement links TRBV6-1 to TRBJ1-5, with TRBD1 matching over 9 bases. The junction had 8 bases not matched to a gene; V was cut back by 4 bases and J by 7 bases. Germline V gene data show CDR1 as MNHNS and CDR2 as SASEGT. CDR3 size: 15 residues. CDR3: CASSGGQGLIQPQHF. In nucleotides, the CDR3 is TGTGCCAGCAGTGGGGGACAGGGTCTAATCCAGCCCCAGCATTTT.

The chain links TRBV10-3 to TRBJ1-2; weak D call: TRBD1 (5 bases). Trimming took off 1 base at V and 6 bases at J, with 12 bases between the two ends. The CDR3 contains 14 residues. CDR1 is ENHRY and CDR2 is SYGVKD in the germline V gene. The CDR3 region has the DNA TGTGCCATCAGTGAGTTTATGGGGGATGATGGCTACACCTTC. This sequence encodes CAISEFMGDDGYTF.

V usage is TRBV7-9 and J usage is TRBJ1-1; D is uncertain. Germline V gene lookup returns CDR1 SEHNR and CDR2 FQNEAQ (reference sequence). V was clipped by 3 bases and J by 2 bases, with 19 bases between them. This CDR3 has 17 residues. The CDR3 loop is CASSFGRVLSANTEAFF. CDR3 coding DNA: TGTGCCAGCAGCTTCGGAAGGGTATTGTCGGCCAACACTGAAGCTTTCTTT.

V and J are TRBV5-1 and TRBJ2-1; either TRBD1 or TRBD2 may supply D (6 bases each). V was shortened by 7 bases and J by 3 bases, with 17 bases between the two germline ends. This CDR3 contains 15 residues. The germline gives CDR1 SGHRS, CDR2 YFSETQ. CDR3 amino acids: CASRAAGQIYNEQFF. Here the CDR3 DNA reads TGCGCCAGCCGGGCCGCGGGACAAATCTACAATGAGCAGTTCTTC.

V usage is TRBV10-3 and J usage is TRBJ1-3; D remains ambiguous. CDR1 and CDR2 (germline): ENHRY, SYGVKD. The CDR3 is made up of 15 amino acids. The germline V and J ends were trimmed by 10 bases and 4 bases, with 20 bases remaining between them. CDR3 region: CATGRDRGQGNTIYF. The CDR3 nucleotides are TGTGCCACGGGCAGAGATAGAGGTCAAGGAAACACCATATATTTT.

This chain links TRBV14 with TRBJ1-2; D unclear. V was trimmed by 5 bases and J by 4 bases, leaving 11 bases between them. The CDR3 consists of 13 residues. The germline CDR1 and CDR2 sequences are SGHDN and FVKESK. The CDR3 bases are TGTGCCAGCAGCGGGCCCAGCGTCTATGGCTACACCTTC. Translated: CASSGPSVYGYTF.

J is TRBJ1-3 and V is TRBV30, with 10 positions matching TRBD1. The CDR3 sequence is 13 residues long. V lost 5 bases and J lost 4; bases outside the gene matches: 2. CDR1 is GTSNPN and CDR2 is SVGIG in the germline V gene (reference sequence). The DNA for the CDR3 is TGTGCCTGGTTGGGACAGGGGGGAAACACCATATATTTT. As protein: CAWLGQGGNTIYF.

The CDR3 is CASIRGGSTDTQYF. DNA of the CDR3: TGCGCCAGCATTCGGGGGGGGTCCACAGATACGCAGTATTTT. The V and J genes are TRBV5-1 and TRBJ2-3; 8 nucleotides line up with TRBD2. The ends lost 6 bases at V and 2 bases at J; junction bases unmatched: 5. This CDR3 has 14 amino acids. CDR1 is SGHRS and CDR2 is YFSETQ in the germline V gene.

This clone was found a few times. The rearrangement uses TRBV4-2 and TRBJ2-3, with 11 bases that match TRBD2. The CDR3 runs to 17 residues. V dropped 1 base and J dropped 0; count of bases not matched to a gene: 3. CDR1 is LGHNA, CDR2 YNFKEQ, per germline. This CDR3 reads CASSQGLAGGSTDTQYF. CDR3 nucleotide sequence: TGTGCCAGCAGCCAAGGGCTAGCGGGGGGCAGCACAGATACGCAGTATTTT.

The chain carries TRBV2 and TRBJ1-4; D is unresolved. The germline V gene has CDR1 SNHLY and CDR2 FYNNEI. The CDR3 has 14 amino acids. Trimming took off 6 bases at V and 3 bases at J, with 11 bases between the two ends. CDR3 nucleotides: TGTGCCAGCAGGACTACACAATCTAATGAAAAACTGTTTTTT. Protein sequence: CASRTTQSNEKLFF.

The chain recombines TRBV7-8 with TRBJ2-7; 8 bases match TRBD1. From germline, CDR1 is SGHVS and CDR2 FQNEAQ. The CDR3 runs to 16 residues. With V trimmed by 5 bases and J by 5 bases, 14 bases remained unmatched. For the CDR3, the DNA is TGTGCCAGCAGCCTTGGACAGGGTAACTTCGTCCACGAGCAGTACTTC. Its protein product is CASSLGQGNFVHEQYF.

The chain has TRBV5-1 and TRBJ2-1, with a possible D match to TRBD2 (7 bases). Germline CDR1 SGHRS, CDR2 YFSETQ. This CDR3 region has 15 residues. The V end lost 0 bases, the J end lost 5 bases, and 12 bases lay between the germline ends. The CDR3 region has the DNA TGCGCCAGCAGCTTGGAGTCCGGGGGGCACAATGAGCAGTTCTTC. Translating it yields CASSLESGGHNEQFF. The variable domain in full, with the rest retrieved from reference TRBV5-1 and TRBJ2-1, is KAGVTQTPRYLIKTRGQQVTLSCSPISGHRSVSWYQQTPGQGLQFLFEYFSETQRNKGNFPGRFSGRQFSNSRSEMNVSTLELGDSALYLCASSLESGGHNEQFFGPGTRLTVL.

This clone was seen only a few times. This sequence joins TRBV12-5 and TRBJ1-6; 7 bases fit TRBD1. CDR1 and CDR2 (germline): LGHNT, FRNRAP. V shed 1 base and J 13 bases; nucleotides not matched to a gene: 4. This CDR3 is built from 13 residues. The CDR3 DNA reads TGTGCTAGTGGTTTGGGACAGGGAAGTCCCCTCCACTTT. Encoded protein: CASGLGQGSPLHF. The variable domain in full, with the rest retrieved from reference TRBV12-5 and TRBJ1-6, is DARVTQTPRHKVTEMGQEVTMRCQPILGHNTVFWYRQTMMQGLELLAYFRNRAPLDDSGMPKDRFSAEMPDATLATLKIQPSEPRDSAVYFCASGLGQGSPLHFGNGTRLTVT.

This clone was detected only once. The chain is built from TRBV7-8 and TRBJ1-1, with D tentatively TRBD1 (5 bases). The CDR3 covers 15 residues. V was pared by 0 bases and J by 3 bases, with 11 bases between. Germline V lookup: CDR1 SGHVS, CDR2 FQNEAQ. CDR3 in DNA: TGTGCCAGCAGCTTAGCGGGGACCAGGTACACTGAAGCTTTCTTT. Amino acids: CASSLAGTRYTEAFF.

The V and J genes are TRBV11-2 and TRBJ2-7; TRBD2 matches 12 bases. CDR1 and CDR2 from the germline V gene are SGHAT and FQNNGV. V lost 8 bases to trimming and J lost 3 bases; unmatched junction nucleotides: 14. The CDR3 covers 17 residues. CDR3 in DNA: TGTGCCAGCTCCTACCAATCCGGGACTAGCGGGTACTACGAGCAGTACTTC. It codes for CASSYQSGTSGYYEQYF.

This chain uses TRBV2 with TRBJ1-2, with D maybe TRBD1 (5 bases). V lost 2 bases and J 3 bases, leaving 10 bases between the germline ends. The CDR3 covers 14 residues. Germline CDR1 and CDR2: SNHLY and FYNNEI. The CDR3 nucleotides are TGTGCCAGCAGTGAACTTGGCAGGGACTATGGCTACACCTTC. It yields the protein CASSELGRDYGYTF. Full variable domain (remainder filled in from reference TRBV2 and TRBJ1-2): EPEVTQTPSHQVTQMGQEVILRCVPISNHLYFYWYRQILGQKVEFLVSFYNNEISEKSEIFDDQFSVERPDGSNFTLKIRSTKLEDSAMYFCASSELGRDYGYTFGSGTRLTVV.